The 25 T cell receptor beta chains below all came from one sample that was sequenced in a study of beta chain features in type 1 diabetes. Reverse transcription of all isolated RNA meant that expressed TCRB transcripts were sequenced. TCRdb keeps only in-frame clones here, not all; method: immunoSEQ multiplex PCR. The sample shows fewer than 350,000 clones, about 7.8% of them seen only once. The sequencing input was central memory CD4+ T cells from blood. These receptors originate from a woman in her late teens or twenties in good health.

This clone was recorded a few times. The chain uses TRBV9 and TRBJ2-2, with a tentative D call TRBD1 (5 bases). Trimming pared 0 bases from V and 5 bases from J, leaving 14 bases between. This CDR3 is built from 16 residues. The germline gives CDR1 SGDLS, CDR2 YYNGEE. The CDR3 spells CASSVVGAGPTGELFF. The CDR3 DNA follows: TGTGCCAGCAGCGTAGTTGGGGCAGGGCCGACCGGGGAGCTGTTTTTT.

The chain combines TRBV18 with TRBJ1-2; possible D gene TRBD1, 6 bases. The CDR3 sequence is 14 residues long. Trimming took 5 bases from V and 13 from J, leaving 23 bases between them. Germline loops: CDR1 KGHSH, CDR2 LQKENI. CDR3 sequence (DNA): TGTGCCAGCTCAGAACTCACAGGGATGGAGGGGTCCACCTTC. Encoded protein: CASSELTGMEGSTF.

In its sample, this clone was seen a few times. The same CDR3 is also encoded by other DNA sequences in this sample. The chain uses TRBV9 and TRBJ2-5; 7 bases match TRBD1. CDR1 is SGDLS and CDR2 is YYNGEE in the germline V gene. The CDR3 spans 14 residues. The V segment lost 3 bases and the J segment 0 bases; nucleotides outside the gene matches: 2. The CDR3 nucleotides read TGTGCCAGCAGCGGGGGACAGAACCAAGAGACCCAGTACTTC. This sequence encodes CASSGGQNQETQYF.

The chain is built from TRBV11-1 and TRBJ2-7, with D perhaps TRBD2 (5 bases). V shed 2 bases and J shed 3 bases, with 11 bases lying between them. Germline-derived CDR1 and CDR2 are SGHAT and FQDESV (reference sequence). The CDR3 runs 14 residues. CDR3 in amino acids: CASSLSGTLYEQYF. DNA for the CDR3: TGTGCCAGCAGCTTAAGCGGAACCCTCTACGAGCAGTACTTC.

This clone turned up a few times. The J gene is TRBJ2-5, the V gene TRBV7-8; 9 nucleotides agree with TRBD2. CDR1 is SGHVS and CDR2 is FQNEAQ in the germline V gene. CDR3 length: 18 amino acids. V was pared by 6 bases and J by 3 bases, with 17 bases of the junction left unmatched. The DNA for the CDR3 is TGTGCCAGCAGGGCCGTCCGGGCGGGAGGGCCTCGGGAAGAGACCCAGTACTTC. Amino acid sequence: CASRAVRAGGPREETQYF.

This chain links TRBV5-4 with TRBJ2-5, with D unclear. The J call is uncertain, as TRBJ2-7 better fits the DNA end. CDR1 is SGHNT, CDR2 YYREEE, per germline (reference sequence). The CDR3 contains 14 residues. The CDR3 sequence: CASSFKESAYEQYF. The CDR3 DNA reads TGTGCCAGCAGCTTTAAGGAGAGTGCCTACGAGCAGTACTTC.

This clone has just a few counts. V usage is TRBV29-1 and J usage is TRBJ2-1, with D tentatively TRBD1 or TRBD2 (6 bases each). Trimming cost V 4 bases and J 0 bases, with 22 bases left between them. The CDR3 is made up of 18 amino acids. Germline CDR1 is SQVTM and CDR2 is ANQGSEA. In DNA form, the CDR3 reads TGCAGCGTTGCGCCCATGAAAAGGGGGGCGAGCTCCTACAATGAGCAGTTCTTC. Translating it yields CSVAPMKRGASSYNEQFF.

The V gene is TRBV9, the J gene TRBJ2-3; D may be TRBD1 or TRBD2 (5 bases each). This CDR3 region has 12 residues. The V end lost 3 bases, the J end lost 8 bases, and 10 bases lay between the germline ends. The germline gives CDR1 SGDLS, CDR2 YYNGEE. In DNA, the CDR3 is TGTGCCAGCAGCGGGGGGTCGAGTACGCAGTATTTT. This translates into CASSGGSSTQYF.

The sample holds a few counts of this clone. This chain links TRBV27 with TRBJ2-1, with a possible D match to TRBD1 (6 bases). Deletions cut 7 bases from V and 6 bases from J, with 16 bases between. Per the germline V gene, CDR1 is MNHEY and CDR2 is SMNVEV (reference sequence). The CDR3 runs to 14 residues. The CDR3 DNA is TGTGCCAGCACCGGGACATACGGGCCCAATGAGCAGTTCTTC. This translates into CASTGTYGPNEQFF.

This rearrangement joins TRBV18 to TRBJ1-1; D not certain. This CDR3 has 13 residues. The ends were cut back, 6 bases at V and 0 bases at J, with 8 bases in the middle. Germline CDR1 is KGHSH and CDR2 is LQKENI. CDR3 bases: TGTGCCAGCTCTTTCGCCCTGAACACTGAAGCTTTCTTT. Amino acid sequence: CASSFALNTEAFF.

The chain joins TRBV7-2 to TRBJ2-1; D remains ambiguous. Trimming took off 6 bases at V and 4 bases at J, with 13 bases between the two ends. The length of the CDR3 is 14 residues. The germline gives CDR1 SGHTA, CDR2 FQGNSA. The CDR3 loop is CASSIGWGYNEQFF. In DNA, the CDR3 is TGTGCCAGCAGTATTGGGTGGGGATACAATGAGCAGTTCTTC.

This chain connects TRBV6-1 to TRBJ2-4; the match to TRBD1 covers 9 bases. V was pared by 1 base and J by 7 bases, with 5 bases of the junction left unmatched. The CDR3 is 15 amino acids. Germline CDR1 MNHNS, CDR2 SASEGT. CDR3 region: CASSEVWTGVNIQYF. As DNA, the CDR3 is TGTGCCAGCAGTGAAGTTTGGACAGGGGTGAACATTCAGTACTTC.

This clone was found a few times. The chain uses TRBV4-2 and TRBJ2-5, with D perhaps being TRBD1 or TRBD2 (6 bases each). CDR1 and CDR2 (germline): LGHNA, YNFKEQ. V was clipped by 4 bases and J by 4 bases, with 16 bases between them. CDR3 length: 15 amino acids. The CDR3 reads CASSRGGSKGETQYF. The CDR3 DNA reads as TGTGCCAGCAGCCGAGGGGGGTCAAAGGGAGAGACCCAGTACTTC.

This clone was counted between two and nine times. This chain connects TRBV28 to TRBJ2-5; possibly TRBD1 for D (6 bases). The V end was cut by 6 bases, the J end by 7 bases, with 21 bases between. CDR3 length: 15 residues. Germline V gene sequence: CDR1 MDHEN, CDR2 SYDVKM. For the CDR3, the DNA is TGTGCCAGCAGCTCGTTGGGGGCCGACGGACGGACCCAGTACTTC. Translating gives CASSSLGADGRTQYF.

The rearrangement uses TRBV7-7 and TRBJ2-5, with D perhaps TRBD2 (5 bases). In germline, CDR1 is SSHAT, CDR2 FNYEAQ (reference sequence). The CDR3 is 14 residues long. The ends were cut back, 3 bases at V and 4 bases at J, with 12 bases in the middle. The DNA of the CDR3 is TGTGCCAGCAGCTTCGGGATGTTTGGAGAGACCCAGTACTTC. Translated, it gives CASSFGMFGETQYF.

This clone was observed a few times. The chain's CDR3 is CASSVRGDQPQHF. The CDR3 nucleotides read TGTGCCAGCAGTGTTAGGGGTGATCAGCCCCAGCATTTT. This chain uses TRBV27 with TRBJ1-5; possible D gene TRBD1, 5 bases. The CDR3 length is 13 residues. V shed 5 bases and J shed 5 bases, with 10 bases lying between them. CDR1 and CDR2 (germline): MNHEY, SMNVEV (reference sequence).

The V gene is TRBV5-1, the J gene TRBJ2-1; 14 nucleotides line up with TRBD2. The CDR3 is made up of 18 amino acids. Germline loops: CDR1 SGHRS, CDR2 YFSETQ. V lost 2 bases and J lost 10; bases outside the gene matches: 14. The CDR3 protein is CASSFRSTGTSGGGEQFF. The CDR3 nucleotides read TGCGCCAGCAGCTTTCGGTCCACCGGGACTAGCGGGGGAGGGGAGCAGTTCTTC.

The chain recombines TRBV7-9 with TRBJ1-4; D unclear. Trimming removed 5 bases at V and 5 bases at J, with 15 bases between. CDR1 is SEHNR, CDR2 FQNEAQ, per germline (reference sequence). CDR3 size: 15 residues. CDR3 coding DNA: TGTGCCAGCAGCGTAACGGCCAGCCAAAATGAAAAACTGTTTTTT. This sequence encodes CASSVTASQNEKLFF.

This clone has just a few counts. This chain links TRBV29-1 with TRBJ2-7; no firm D call. CDR1 is SQVTM, CDR2 ANQGSEA, per germline. V dropped 3 bases and J dropped 0 bases, with 9 bases sitting between them. CDR3 length: 13 amino acids. The CDR3 DNA reads TGCAGCGTTGAGAAGGGCAGCTCCTACGAGCAGTACTTC. Its protein is CSVEKGSSYEQYF.

The chain is built from TRBV18 and TRBJ1-2, with D perhaps matching TRBD1 (5 bases). The CDR3 is 15 residues long. The V end lost 1 base, the J end lost 6 bases, and 15 bases lay between the germline ends. Germline lookup yields CDR1 KGHSH and CDR2 LQKENI. Here the CDR3 reads CASSPLKQEINGYTF. The CDR3 DNA reads TGTGCCAGCTCACCACTCAAACAGGAGATTAATGGCTACACCTTC.

This chain connects TRBV29-1 to TRBJ2-3; 8 bases map to TRBD1. V was clipped by 7 bases and J by 0 bases; unmatched bases: 6. The germline V gene has CDR1 SQVTM and CDR2 ANQGSEA. This CDR3 contains 14 residues. The CDR3 is CSGTGTGSTDTQYF. For the CDR3, the DNA is TGCAGCGGGACGGGGACAGGTAGCACAGATACGCAGTATTTT.

The chain uses TRBV28 and TRBJ1-4, with 8 bases that match TRBD1. Per germline, CDR1 MDHEN and CDR2 SYDVKM. CDR3 length: 19 amino acids. Germline trimming cut 1 base from V and 8 bases from J; bases unmatched to any gene: 18. DNA for the CDR3: TGTGCCAGCAGTTTATTCCTCGGGACAGGAACAGCAGAGGGGGAAAAACTGTTTTTT. It codes for CASSLFLGTGTAEGEKLFF.

The chain recombines TRBV5-6 with TRBJ2-5; 11 bases map to TRBD2. Germline V gives CDR1 SGHDT, CDR2 YYEEEE. V gave up 3 bases and J gave up 3 bases; unmatched junction bases: 10. The CDR3 runs to 17 residues. CDR3: CASSYAPGLAVEETQYF. DNA for the CDR3: TGTGCCAGCAGCTACGCCCCGGGACTAGCGGTAGAAGAGACCCAGTACTTC.

This clone was found a few times. The chain links TRBV7-3 to TRBJ2-1; D possibly corresponds to TRBD2 (6 bases). The CDR3 has 14 amino acids. Trimming shortened V by 4 bases and J by 7 bases, and 14 bases separated the two germline ends. The germline V gene encodes CDR1 SGHTA and CDR2 FQGTGA. CDR3 amino acids: CASSSEGLGNEQFF. CDR3 DNA: TGTGCCAGCAGCTCGGAGGGCCTCGGGAATGAGCAGTTCTTC.

This rearrangement joins TRBV4-2 to TRBJ2-3; no reliable D call. The CDR3 runs to 14 residues. Germline CDR1 reads LGHNA; CDR2 reads YNFKEQ. The ends were cut back, 0 bases at V and 7 bases at J, with 11 bases in the middle. In DNA, the CDR3 is TGTGCCAGCAGCCAAGATACGGCGGTAAATACGCAGTATTTT. Translation gives CASSQDTAVNTQYF.